One sample yielded the 3 T cell receptor beta chains listed below, sequenced in a study of T cell responses to AZD1222 COVID-19 vaccine. Repertoires were generated with immunoSEQ multiplex PCR, while TCRdb's copy carries only in-frame clones and drops some. The sample holds roughly 150,000 clones, about 90% seen once. The source was peripheral blood, collected on day 0 of AZD1222 vaccination. The receptors were gathered from an adult in good health.

V gene TRBV28 combines with J gene TRBJ2-1, with D maybe TRBD1 (5 bases). From germline, CDR1 is MDHEN and CDR2 SYDVKM. The CDR3 extends over 16 amino acids. V lost 0 bases to trimming and J lost 0 bases, with 9 bases between them. Written as DNA, the CDR3 is TGTGCCAGCAGTTTATGGACAGACGGCTCCTACAATGAGCAGTTCTTC. This gives the protein CASSLWTDGSYNEQFF. Using reference TRBV28 and TRBJ2-1 for the parts outside the CDR3, the full variable domain is DVKVTQSSRYLVKRTGEKVFLECVQDMDHENMFWYRQDPGLGLRLIYFSYDVKMKEKGDIPEGYSVSREKKERFSLILESASTNQTSMYLCASSLWTDGSYNEQFFGPGTRLTVL.

The CDR3 nucleotides are TGTGCCAGCAGCTCAAGGGGTCCGGGCCAGAACTATGGCTACACCTTC. It is translated as CASSSRGPGQNYGYTF. This chain joins TRBV9 and TRBJ1-2; tentatively, D is TRBD1 (5 bases). Trimming left V 4 bases short and J 2 bases short, with 18 bases between. The germline V gene has CDR1 SGDLS and CDR2 YYNGEE. This CDR3 spans 16 amino acids.

The CDR3 DNA is TGTGCCAGCAGCGACTACACAGGGGCCAGGAACACTGAAGCTTTCTTT. This encodes CASSDYTGARNTEAFF. The V call is TRBV7-9, the J call TRBJ1-1; TRBD1 matches 7 bases. The CDR3 runs 16 residues. CDR1 is SEHNR, CDR2 FQNEAQ, per germline (reference sequence). V trimming: 5 bases; J trimming: 1 base; junction bases outside the gene matches: 10.